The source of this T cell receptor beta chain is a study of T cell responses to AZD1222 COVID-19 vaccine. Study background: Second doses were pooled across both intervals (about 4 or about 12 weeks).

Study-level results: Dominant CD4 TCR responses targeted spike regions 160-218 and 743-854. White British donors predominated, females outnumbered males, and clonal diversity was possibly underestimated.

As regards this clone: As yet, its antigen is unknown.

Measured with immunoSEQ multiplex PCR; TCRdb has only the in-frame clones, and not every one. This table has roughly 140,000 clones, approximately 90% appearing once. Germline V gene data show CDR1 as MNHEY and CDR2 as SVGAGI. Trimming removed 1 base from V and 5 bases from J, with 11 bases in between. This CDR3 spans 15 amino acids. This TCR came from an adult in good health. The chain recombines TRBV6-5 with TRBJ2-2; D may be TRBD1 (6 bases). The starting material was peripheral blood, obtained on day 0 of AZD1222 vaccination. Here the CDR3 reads CASSYFRGSTGELFF. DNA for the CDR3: TGTGCCAGCAGTTACTTCAGGGGATCGACCGGGGAGCTGTTTTTT.